Listed below are T cell receptor beta chains from one sample, sequenced in a study of lymphopenia after photon versus proton radiotherapy. Assay used: immunoSEQ multiplex PCR; TCRdb lists only in-frame clones, some missing. Of 50,000 to 60,000 clones listed, about 92% were seen once; the top ten hold about a sixth. Sample: peripheral blood, taken from a patient treated with photon-based radiotherapy. These receptors were obtained from a woman between 40 and 55 years old with cholangiocarcinoma. Each CDR3 is given with its conserved first and last residue. The D gene is left open where the match is weak. Size is omitted from some rows. Given values are once, few, many or a class for expanded clones.

clone size	V gene	D gene	J gene	CDR3 DNA	CDR3 protein
-	TRBV28	-	TRBJ1-2	TGTGCCAGCAGTTTAGGGGGGGTTAACTATGGCTACACCTTC	CASSLGGVNYGYTF
-	TRBV9	TRBD1	TRBJ1-5	TGTGCCAGCAGCTTGAGGACAGGGGATCAGCCCCAGCATTTT	CASSLRTGDQPQHF
-	TRBV5-1	-	TRBJ2-1	TGCGCCAGCAGCTACGACAATGAGCAGTTCTTC	CASSYDNEQFF
-	TRBV6-5	-	TRBJ2-1	TGTGCCAGCAGTTACTCAGGAGACAATGAGCAGTTCTTC	CASSYSGDNEQFF
-	TRBV6-1	-	TRBJ2-7	TGTGCCAGCAGTGAATCCGGGGAACTACGAGTGCAGTACTTC	CASSESGELRVQYF
once	TRBV10-1	-	TRBJ2-2	TGCGCCAGCAGTGAGCGGTTGGGCACCGGGGAGCTGTTTTTT	CASSERLGTGELFF
once	TRBV27	TRBD1	TRBJ1-4	TGTGCCAGCAGTCCCTACCTCGACAGGGGAGGTGAAAAACTGTTTTTT	CASSPYLDRGGEKLFF
-	TRBV29-1	TRBD2	TRBJ2-1	TGCAGCGGGACTGAGCGGGAGCCCTACAATGAGCAGTTCTTC	CSGTEREPYNEQFF
-	TRBV6-5	-	TRBJ1-1	TGTGCCAGCAGTTACTCACCGGGGAACACTGAAGCTTTCTTT	CASSYSPGNTEAFF
-	TRBV7-2	-	TRBJ1-5	TGTGCCAGCAGCTTAATTACAGGGAATCAGCCCCAGCATTTT	CASSLITGNQPQHF
-	TRBV30	-	TRBJ2-7	TGTGCCTGGAGTGTACTCCTTGGGGGAGCCCAATCTTACGAGCAGTACTTC	CAWSVLLGGAQSYEQYF